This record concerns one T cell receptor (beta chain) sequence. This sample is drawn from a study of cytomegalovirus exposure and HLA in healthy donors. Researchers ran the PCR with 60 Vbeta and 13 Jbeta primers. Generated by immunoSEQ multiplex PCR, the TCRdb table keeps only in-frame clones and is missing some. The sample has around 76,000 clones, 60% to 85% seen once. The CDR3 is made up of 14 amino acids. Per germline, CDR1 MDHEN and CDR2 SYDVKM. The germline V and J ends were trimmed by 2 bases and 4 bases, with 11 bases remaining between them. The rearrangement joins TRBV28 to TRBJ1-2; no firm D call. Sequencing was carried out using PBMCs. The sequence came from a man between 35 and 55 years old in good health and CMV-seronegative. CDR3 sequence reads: CASSLGRILYGYTF. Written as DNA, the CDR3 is TGTGCCAGCAGTTTAGGCAGGATTCTCTATGGCTACACCTTC.